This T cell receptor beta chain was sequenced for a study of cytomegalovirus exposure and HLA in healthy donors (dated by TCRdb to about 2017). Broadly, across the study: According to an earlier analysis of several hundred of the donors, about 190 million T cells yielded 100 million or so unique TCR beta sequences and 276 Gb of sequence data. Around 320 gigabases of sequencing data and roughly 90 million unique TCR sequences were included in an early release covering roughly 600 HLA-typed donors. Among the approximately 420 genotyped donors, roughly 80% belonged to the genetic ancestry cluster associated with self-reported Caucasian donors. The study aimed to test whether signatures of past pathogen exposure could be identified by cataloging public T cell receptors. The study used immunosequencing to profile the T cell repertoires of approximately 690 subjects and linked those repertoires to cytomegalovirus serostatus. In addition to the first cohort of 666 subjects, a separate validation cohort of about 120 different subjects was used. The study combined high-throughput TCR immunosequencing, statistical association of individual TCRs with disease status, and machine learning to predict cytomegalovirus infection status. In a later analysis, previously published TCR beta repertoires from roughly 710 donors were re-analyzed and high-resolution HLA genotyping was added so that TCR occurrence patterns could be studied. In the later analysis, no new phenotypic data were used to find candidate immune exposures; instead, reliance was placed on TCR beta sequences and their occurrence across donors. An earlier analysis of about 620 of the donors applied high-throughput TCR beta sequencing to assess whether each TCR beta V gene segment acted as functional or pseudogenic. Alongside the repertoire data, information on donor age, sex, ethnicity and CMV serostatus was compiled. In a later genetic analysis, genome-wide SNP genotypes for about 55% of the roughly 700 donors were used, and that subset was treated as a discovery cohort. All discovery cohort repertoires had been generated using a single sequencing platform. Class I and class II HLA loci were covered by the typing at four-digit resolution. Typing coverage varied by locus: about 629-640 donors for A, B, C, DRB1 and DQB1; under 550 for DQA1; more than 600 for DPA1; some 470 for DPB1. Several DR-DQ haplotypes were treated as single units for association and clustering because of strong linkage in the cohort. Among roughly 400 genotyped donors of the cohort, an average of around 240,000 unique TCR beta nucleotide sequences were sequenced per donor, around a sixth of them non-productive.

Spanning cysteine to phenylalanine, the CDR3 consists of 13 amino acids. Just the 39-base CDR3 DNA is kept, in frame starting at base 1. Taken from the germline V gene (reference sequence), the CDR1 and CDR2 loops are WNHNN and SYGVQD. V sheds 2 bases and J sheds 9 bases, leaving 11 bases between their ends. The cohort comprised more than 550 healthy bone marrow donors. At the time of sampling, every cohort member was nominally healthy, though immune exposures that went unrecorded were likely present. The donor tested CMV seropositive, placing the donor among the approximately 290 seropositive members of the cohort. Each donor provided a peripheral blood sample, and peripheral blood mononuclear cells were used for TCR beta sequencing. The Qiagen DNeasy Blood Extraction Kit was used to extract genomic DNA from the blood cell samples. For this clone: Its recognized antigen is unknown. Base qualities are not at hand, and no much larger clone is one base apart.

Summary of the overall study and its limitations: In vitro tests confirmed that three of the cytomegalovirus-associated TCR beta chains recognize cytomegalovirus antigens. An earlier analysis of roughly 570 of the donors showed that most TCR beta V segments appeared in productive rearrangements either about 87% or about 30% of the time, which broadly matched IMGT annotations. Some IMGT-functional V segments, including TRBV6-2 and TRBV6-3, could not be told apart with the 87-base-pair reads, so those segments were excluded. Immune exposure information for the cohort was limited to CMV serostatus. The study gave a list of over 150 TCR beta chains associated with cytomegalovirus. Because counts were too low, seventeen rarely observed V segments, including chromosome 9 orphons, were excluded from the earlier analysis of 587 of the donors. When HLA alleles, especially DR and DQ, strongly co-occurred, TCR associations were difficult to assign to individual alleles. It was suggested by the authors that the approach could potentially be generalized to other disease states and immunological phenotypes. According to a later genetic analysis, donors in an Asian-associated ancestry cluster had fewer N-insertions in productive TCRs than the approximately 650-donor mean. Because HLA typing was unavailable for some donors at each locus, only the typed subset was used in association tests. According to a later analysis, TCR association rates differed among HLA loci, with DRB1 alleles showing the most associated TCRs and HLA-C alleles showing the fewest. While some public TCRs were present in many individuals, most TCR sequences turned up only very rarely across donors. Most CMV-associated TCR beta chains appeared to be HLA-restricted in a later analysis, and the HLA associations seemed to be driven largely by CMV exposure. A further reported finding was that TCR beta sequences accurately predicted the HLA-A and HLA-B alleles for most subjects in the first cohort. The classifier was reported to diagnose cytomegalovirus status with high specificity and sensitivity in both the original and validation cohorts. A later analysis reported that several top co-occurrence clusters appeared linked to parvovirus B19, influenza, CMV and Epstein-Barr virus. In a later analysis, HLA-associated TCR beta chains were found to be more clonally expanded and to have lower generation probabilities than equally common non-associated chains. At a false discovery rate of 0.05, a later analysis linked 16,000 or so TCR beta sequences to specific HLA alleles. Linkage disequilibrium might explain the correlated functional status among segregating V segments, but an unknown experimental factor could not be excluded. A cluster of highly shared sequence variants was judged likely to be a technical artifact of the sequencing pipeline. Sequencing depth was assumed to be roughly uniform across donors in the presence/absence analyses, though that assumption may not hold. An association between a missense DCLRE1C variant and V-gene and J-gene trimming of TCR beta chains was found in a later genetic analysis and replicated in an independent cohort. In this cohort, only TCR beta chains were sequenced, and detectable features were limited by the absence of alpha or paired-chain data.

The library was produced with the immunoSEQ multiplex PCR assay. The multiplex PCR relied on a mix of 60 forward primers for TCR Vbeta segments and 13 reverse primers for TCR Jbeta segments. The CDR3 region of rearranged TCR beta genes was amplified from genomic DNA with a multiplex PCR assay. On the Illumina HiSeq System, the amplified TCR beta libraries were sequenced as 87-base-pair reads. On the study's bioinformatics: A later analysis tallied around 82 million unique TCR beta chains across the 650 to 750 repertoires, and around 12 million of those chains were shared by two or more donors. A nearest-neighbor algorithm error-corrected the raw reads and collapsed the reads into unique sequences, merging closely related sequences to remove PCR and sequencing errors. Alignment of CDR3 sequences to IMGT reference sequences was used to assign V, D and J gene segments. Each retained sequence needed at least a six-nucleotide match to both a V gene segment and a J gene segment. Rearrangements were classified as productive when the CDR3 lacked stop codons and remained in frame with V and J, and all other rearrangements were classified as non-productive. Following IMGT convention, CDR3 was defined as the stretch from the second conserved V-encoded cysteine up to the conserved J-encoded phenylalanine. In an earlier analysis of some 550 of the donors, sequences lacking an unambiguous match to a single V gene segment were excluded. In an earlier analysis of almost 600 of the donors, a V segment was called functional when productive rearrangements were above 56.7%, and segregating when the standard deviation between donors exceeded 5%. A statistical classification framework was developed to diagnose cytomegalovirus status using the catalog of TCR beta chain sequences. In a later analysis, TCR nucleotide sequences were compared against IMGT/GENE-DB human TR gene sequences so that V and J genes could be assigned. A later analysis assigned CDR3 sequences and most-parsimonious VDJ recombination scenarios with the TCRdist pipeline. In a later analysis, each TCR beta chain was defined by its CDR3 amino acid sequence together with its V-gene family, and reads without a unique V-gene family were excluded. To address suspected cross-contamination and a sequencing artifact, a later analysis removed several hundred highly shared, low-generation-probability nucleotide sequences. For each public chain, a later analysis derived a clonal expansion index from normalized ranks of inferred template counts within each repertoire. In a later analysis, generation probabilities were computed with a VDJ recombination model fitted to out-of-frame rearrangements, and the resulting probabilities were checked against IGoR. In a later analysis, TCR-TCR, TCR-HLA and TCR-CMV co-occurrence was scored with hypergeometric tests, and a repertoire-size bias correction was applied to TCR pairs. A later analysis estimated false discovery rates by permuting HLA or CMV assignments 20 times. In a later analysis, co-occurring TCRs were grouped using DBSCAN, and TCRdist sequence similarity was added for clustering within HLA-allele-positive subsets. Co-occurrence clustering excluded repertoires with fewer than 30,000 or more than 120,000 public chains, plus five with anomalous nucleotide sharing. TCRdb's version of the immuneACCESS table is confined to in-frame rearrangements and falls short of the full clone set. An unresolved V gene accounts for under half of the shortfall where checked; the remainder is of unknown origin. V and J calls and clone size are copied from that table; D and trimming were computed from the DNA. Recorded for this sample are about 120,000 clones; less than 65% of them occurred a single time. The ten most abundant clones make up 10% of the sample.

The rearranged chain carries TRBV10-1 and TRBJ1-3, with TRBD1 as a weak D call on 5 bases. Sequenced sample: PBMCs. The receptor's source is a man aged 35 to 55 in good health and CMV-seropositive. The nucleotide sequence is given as TGCGCCAGCAGTGAGCCAGGGTCTGGCACCATATATTTT. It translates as CASSEPGSGTIYF.